The 20 T cell receptor beta chains reported below all come from one sample, sequenced in a study of shared clonotypes between healthy human individuals. Produced via immunoSEQ multiplex PCR; TCRdb's table is partial and in-frame only. The sample consists of about 2.4 million clones, 93% of them appearing once. The sample comprised naive CD4+ T cells from PBMCs. Documented subset: CD45RA+ positively selected. The receptors here all came from a man in his late teens or twenties in good health. Some clones in this sample may be carry-over from other donors' samples.

Of note for this clone: One end of the junction does not line up with germline, which may come from a read error. CDR3 DNA sequence: TGTGCCAGCCGTGACAGGGCTGGTGAAAAACTGTTTTTT. Protein product: CASRDRAGEKLFF. V is TRBV25-1 and J is TRBJ1-4; 7 bases agree with TRBD1. Germline CDR1 MGHDK, CDR2 SYGVNS. The CDR3 has 13 residues. Together with reference TRBV25-1 and TRBJ1-4, the CDR3 gives the full variable domain: EADIYQTPRYLVIGTGKKITLECSQTMGHDKMYWYQQDPGMELHLIHYSYGVNSTEKGDLSSESTVSRIRTEHFPLTLESARPSHTSQYLCASRDRAGEKLFFGSGTQLSVL.

With regard to this clone: A single base separates this from a much larger clone, so it may be a read error. This sequence joins TRBV5-5 and TRBJ2-7; a possible D gene is TRBD2 (5 bases). The CDR3 has 13 residues. Germline loops: CDR1 SGHKS, CDR2 YYEKEE (reference sequence). The V end was cut by 4 bases, the J end by 0 bases, with 8 bases between. CDR3 amino acids: CASSPSGSYEQYF. CDR3 sequence (DNA): TGTGCCAGCAGCCCCAGCGGCTCCTACGAGCAGTACTTC.

The genes are TRBV2 and TRBJ2-1; 16 nucleotides agree with TRBD2. The trim removed 5 bases at V and 7 bases at J, leaving 2 bases unmatched. Germline CDR1 and CDR2: SNHLY and FYNNEI. The CDR3 runs to 15 residues. The CDR3 sequence is CASSRGLAGGNEQFF. The CDR3 nucleotides read TGTGCCAGCAGTAGGGGACTAGCGGGAGGGAATGAGCAGTTCTTC.

CDR3 region: CASSSYRGSTSYGYTF. CDR3 nucleotide sequence: TGTGCCAGCAGCTCGTACCGTGGCTCAACCAGCTATGGCTACACCTTC. The gene calls are TRBV7-9 and TRBJ1-2, with unresolved D. The CDR3 spans 16 residues. V gave up 4 bases and J gave up 4 bases, with 19 bases separating them. Germline V lookup: CDR1 SEHNR, CDR2 FQNEAQ (reference sequence).

The chain has TRBV7-2 and TRBJ1-5; 7 nucleotides agree with TRBD1. CDR1 SGHTA and CDR2 FQGNSA come from the germline V gene. CDR3 length: 15 amino acids. V shed 5 bases, J shed 2 bases, and the junction held 6 bases outside the gene matches. This chain's CDR3 is CASSRNRGGNQPQHF. The CDR3 bases are TGTGCCAGCAGCCGAAACAGGGGCGGCAATCAGCCCCAGCATTTT.

The rearrangement joins TRBV23-1 to TRBJ1-1; no clear D. TRBV23-1 counts as an open reading frame of uncertain function. The CDR3 loop spans 11 amino acids. Between the trimmed V and J ends, which lost 7 bases and 7 bases, there was a span of 10 bases. The CDR3 protein is CASNLWDEAFF. In nucleotides, the CDR3 is TGCGCCAGCAACCTCTGGGATGAAGCTTTCTTT.

This clone is a singleton in its sample. The V gene is TRBV30, the J gene TRBJ2-6; D unclear. With 2 bases removed from V and 4 bases from J, the gap between germline ends came to 12 bases. CDR3 length equals 15 residues. Germline CDR1 and CDR2: GTSNPN and SVGIG (reference sequence). CDR3 sequence reads: CAWSPKGSGANVLTF. The CDR3 DNA reads as TGTGCCTGGAGTCCCAAGGGATCCGGGGCCAACGTCCTGACTTTC.

The rearrangement uses TRBV27 and TRBJ1-1, with 10 bases aligning to TRBD1. Per the germline V gene, CDR1 is MNHEY and CDR2 is SMNVEV (reference sequence). The CDR3 totals 16 residues. V was clipped by 5 bases and J by 7 bases; unmatched bases: 13. CDR3 region: CASSPRDRGRTVEAFF. The CDR3 DNA follows: TGTGCCAGCAGTCCCAGAGACAGGGGGCGGACTGTTGAAGCTTTCTTT.

V is TRBV18 and J is TRBJ2-7; D gene uncertain. The CDR3 spans 13 residues. Between the trimmed V and J ends, which lost 5 bases and 1 base, there was a span of 9 bases. CDR1 and CDR2 (germline): KGHSH, LQKENI. The CDR3 region has the DNA TGTGCCAGCTCAAACGTTGAGTCCTACGAGCAGTACTTC. Its protein product is CASSNVESYEQYF.

The chain couples TRBV5-5 to TRBJ2-4; D possibly matches TRBD1 or TRBD2 (5 bases each). CDR3 length: 15 amino acids. Germline CDR1 reads SGHKS; CDR2 reads YYEKEE (reference sequence). The ends were cut back, 0 bases at V and 7 bases at J, with 14 bases in the middle. This CDR3 reads CASSLAGTNGNIQYF. In DNA form, the CDR3 reads TGTGCCAGCAGCTTGGCCGGGACGAATGGGAACATTCAGTACTTC.

CDR3 nucleotide sequence: TGCGCCAGCGGAAGGGTCTTACCCTATGGCTACACCTTC. Its protein product is CASGRVLPYGYTF. The chain employs TRBV10-2 and TRBJ1-2; no firm D call. Trimming pared 8 bases from V and 4 bases from J, leaving 14 bases between. This CDR3 has 13 residues. Per the germline V gene, CDR1 is WSHSY and CDR2 is SAAADI.

V gene TRBV7-6 combines with J gene TRBJ2-5, with D tentatively TRBD1 (5 bases). V was shortened by 5 bases and J by 0 bases, with 16 bases between the two germline ends. This CDR3 has 16 residues. CDR1 SGHVS and CDR2 FNYEAQ come from the germline V gene. CDR3 sequence (DNA): TGTGCCAGCAGCCCCTCCGGTAGGGGCCACCAAGAGACCCAGTACTTC. Protein sequence: CASSPSGRGHQETQYF. The entire variable domain, with the rest obtained from reference TRBV7-6 and TRBJ2-5, is as follows: GAGVSQSPRYKVTKRGQDVALRCDPISGHVSLYWYRQALGQGPEFLTYFNYEAQQDKSGLPNDRFSAERPEGSISTLTIQRTEQRDSAMYRCASSPSGRGHQETQYFGPGTRLLVL.

CDR3 loop: CASSPGQAAEQYF. The CDR3 DNA reads as TGTGCCAGCAGTCCCGGACAGGCGGCCGAGCAGTACTTC. V and J are TRBV28 and TRBJ2-7; 7 positions match TRBD1. The V segment lost 5 bases and the J segment 6 bases; nucleotides outside the gene matches: 7. This CDR3 is built from 13 residues. Germline V gene sequence: CDR1 MDHEN, CDR2 SYDVKM.

This clone was counted a single time. The rearrangement uses TRBV19 and TRBJ2-1; 8 positions agree with TRBD2. Germline lookup yields CDR1 LNHDA and CDR2 SQIVND (reference sequence). Losses at the gene ends were 3 bases for V and 2 bases for J; bases not matched to a gene: 3. CDR3 length: 15 amino acids. The CDR3 nucleotides read TGTGCCAGTAGTATTGGGACTAGTCCCTACAATGAGCAGTTCTTC. This encodes CASSIGTSPYNEQFF.

The rearrangement joins TRBV19 to TRBJ2-6; D unclear. The V end was cut by 7 bases, the J end by 0 bases, with 7 bases between. The CDR3 has 14 residues. The germline CDR1 and CDR2 sequences are LNHDA and SQIVND (reference sequence). The CDR3 spells CASTEYSGANVLTF. The CDR3 nucleotides read TGTGCCAGTACCGAGTACTCTGGGGCCAACGTCCTGACTTTC.

Of note for this clone: Other DNA sequences of this sample code for an identical CDR3. The chain links TRBV7-9 to TRBJ1-1, with D maybe TRBD1 (5 bases). This CDR3 is 14 amino acids long. Germline V lookup: CDR1 SEHNR, CDR2 FQNEAQ (reference sequence). Trimming removed 1 base from V and 0 bases from J, with 6 bases in between. CDR3 coding DNA: TGTGCCAGCAGCTTAGAGGGGATGAACACTGAAGCTTTCTTT. Translation gives CASSLEGMNTEAFF.

The chain recombines TRBV19 with TRBJ2-2, with TRBD1 matching 10 bases. CDR1 and CDR2 from the germline V gene are LNHDA and SQIVND (reference sequence). This CDR3 comprises 13 residues. Trimming at V came to 6 bases and at J to 6 bases, leaving 1 base not matched to a gene. The CDR3: CASRGQGAGELFF. In DNA, the CDR3 is TGTGCCAGTAGAGGACAGGGGGCCGGGGAGCTGTTTTTT.

This clone was seen only once. The CDR3 DNA follows: TGTGCCAGCCACCGGGACTATGGGAACACTGAAGCTTTCTTT. This translates into CASHRDYGNTEAFF. This sequence joins TRBV6-6 and TRBJ1-1; D might be TRBD1 (5 bases). Trimming removed 8 bases from V and 1 base from J, with 14 bases in between. The CDR3 has 14 residues. The germline gives CDR1 MNHNY, CDR2 SVGAGI (reference sequence).

The chain joins TRBV28 to TRBJ2-7; D unclear. Trimming took off 7 bases at V and 6 bases at J, with 10 bases between the two ends. The CDR3 runs 11 residues. The germline gives CDR1 MDHEN, CDR2 SYDVKM. CDR3 nucleotides: TGTGCCAGCACCCTTAACACCGAGCAGTACTTC. It yields the protein CASTLNTEQYF.

The chain couples TRBV9 to TRBJ1-4; possibly TRBD1 for D (5 bases). The CDR3 contains 14 residues. Between the trimmed V and J ends, which lost 3 bases and 9 bases, there was a span of 15 bases. The germline CDR1 and CDR2 sequences are SGDLS and YYNGEE. The CDR3 DNA sequence: TGTGCCAGCAGCGCGGGGACGCGTTCGCAAAAACTGTTTTTT. The encoded protein is CASSAGTRSQKLFF.